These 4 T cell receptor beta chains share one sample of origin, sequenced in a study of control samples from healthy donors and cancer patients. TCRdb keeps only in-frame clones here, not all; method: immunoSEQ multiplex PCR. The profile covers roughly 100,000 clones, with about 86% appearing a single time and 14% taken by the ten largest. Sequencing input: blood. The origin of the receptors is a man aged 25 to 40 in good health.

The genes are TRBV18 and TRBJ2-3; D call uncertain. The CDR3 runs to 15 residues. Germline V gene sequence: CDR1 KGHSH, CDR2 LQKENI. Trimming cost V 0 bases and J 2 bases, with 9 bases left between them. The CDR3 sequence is CASSPPGGDTDTQYF. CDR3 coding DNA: TGTGCCAGCTCACCACCTGGTGGGGACACAGATACGCAGTATTTT.

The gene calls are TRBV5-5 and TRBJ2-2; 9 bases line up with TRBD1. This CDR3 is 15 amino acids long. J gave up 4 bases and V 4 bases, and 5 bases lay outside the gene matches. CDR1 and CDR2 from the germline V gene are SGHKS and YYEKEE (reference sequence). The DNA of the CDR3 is TGTGCCAGCAGCCTGGGACAGGGTTTCACCGGGGAGCTGTTTTTT. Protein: CASSLGQGFTGELFF.

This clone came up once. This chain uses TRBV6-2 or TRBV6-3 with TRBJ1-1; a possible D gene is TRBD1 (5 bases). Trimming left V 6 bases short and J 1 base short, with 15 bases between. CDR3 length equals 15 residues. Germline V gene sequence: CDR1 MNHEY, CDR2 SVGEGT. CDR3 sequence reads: CASSPSGTGNTEAFF. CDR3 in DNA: TGTGCCAGCAGCCCATCTGGTACAGGGAACACTGAAGCTTTCTTT.

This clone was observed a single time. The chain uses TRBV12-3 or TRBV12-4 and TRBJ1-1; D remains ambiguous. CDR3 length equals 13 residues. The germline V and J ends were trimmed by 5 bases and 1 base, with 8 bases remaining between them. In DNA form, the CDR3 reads TGTGCCAGCAGTCCACCGGGGAACACTGAAGCTTTCTTT. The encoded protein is CASSPPGNTEAFF.